These 22 T cell receptor beta chains originate from one sample sequenced in a study of blood T cell repertoires in COVID-19 (dated by TCRdb to about 2020). Library construction relied on the immunoSEQ multiplex PCR assay. In its TCRdb copy, this immuneACCESS table keeps in-frame sequences only and misses some clones. Where compared with another copy, unresolved V genes explain less than half of these, and the others have no known cause. The sample records 190,000 or so clones, approximately 86% of which are singletons. The ten largest account for about 4.6% of the sample. The specimen was PBMCs or T cells enriched from blood (not recorded which). The receptor source for this set is a woman in her twenties or thirties who had been exposed to COVID-19.

This clone has only a few counts. The J gene is TRBJ1-6, the V gene TRBV3-1 (or the pseudogene TRBV3-2); D is ambiguous. The germline V gene encodes CDR1 LGHDT and CDR2 YNNKEL (reference sequence). V dropped 0 bases and J dropped 0 bases, with 9 bases sitting between them. This CDR3 has 17 residues. CDR3 residues: CASSQDLRASYNSPLHF. The DNA of the CDR3 is TGTGCCAGCAGCCAAGACCTGAGGGCCTCCTATAATTCACCCCTCCACTTT.

The V call is TRBV25-1, the J call TRBJ2-7; 10 bases line up with TRBD1. Germline V gives CDR1 MGHDK, CDR2 SYGVNS. This CDR3 comprises 14 residues. The J segment lost 6 bases and the V segment lost 6 bases, leaving 8 bases of the junction unmatched. DNA of the CDR3: TGTGCCAGCAGCCAAGGGACAGGGGCTGGCGAGCAGTACTTC. It is translated as CASSQGTGAGEQYF.

This clone occurred once. J is TRBJ1-6 and V is TRBV7-9; D is ambiguous. The CDR3 runs to 12 residues. Germline V lookup: CDR1 SEHNR, CDR2 FQNEAQ (reference sequence). V lost 7 bases and J lost 7, with 8 bases in between. DNA of the CDR3: TGTGCCAGCACCCGGGAGAATTCACCCCTCCACTTT. Its protein product is CASTRENSPLHF.

The chain couples TRBV30 to TRBJ1-3, with 7 bases fitting TRBD1. V gave up 0 bases and J gave up 4 bases; unmatched junction bases: 6. CDR1 and CDR2 from the germline V gene are GTSNPN and SVGIG (reference sequence). The CDR3 is 15 residues long. The CDR3 DNA reads as TGTGCCTGGAGTGTACGAAGGGGGCGAGGAAACACCATATATTTT. Its protein is CAWSVRRGRGNTIYF. Supplemented by reference TRBV30 and TRBJ1-3, the full variable domain reads SQTIHQWPATLVQPVGSPLSLECTVEGTSNPNLYWYRQAAGRGLQLLFYSVGIGQISSEVPQNLSASRPQDRQFILSSKKLLLSDSGFYLCAWSVRRGRGNTIYFGEGSWLTVV.

The chain links TRBV15 to TRBJ2-7; 9 bases map to TRBD2. This CDR3 has 14 residues. The V gene end was trimmed by 6 bases and the J gene end by 1 base; junction bases not matched to a gene: 4. Germline CDR1 is LNHNV and CDR2 is YYDKDF (reference sequence). The CDR3 loop reads CATSRRGGSYEQYF. The CDR3 DNA reads as TGTGCCACCAGTAGGCGGGGGGGATCCTACGAGCAGTACTTC.

The sample holds a few counts of this clone. The chain joins TRBV9 to TRBJ1-4; possible D gene TRBD1, 6 bases. The ends were cut back, 1 base at V and 8 bases at J, with 6 bases in the middle. The CDR3 totals 12 residues. CDR1 and CDR2 from the germline V gene are SGDLS and YYNGEE. For the CDR3, the DNA is TGTGCCAGCAGCGTACAGGGGGAAAAACTGTTTTTT. This translates into CASSVQGEKLFF.

This rearrangement joins TRBV2 to TRBJ1-4, with D unresolved. Germline V gene data show CDR1 as SNHLY and CDR2 as FYNNEI. Trimming took 6 bases from V and 6 from J, leaving 17 bases between them. The CDR3 is 15 residues long. CDR3 nucleotide sequence: TGTGCCAGCAGGAGAGAGGGAGGACGCTATGAAAAACTGTTTTTT. Its protein is CASRREGGRYEKLFF.

The chain uses TRBV29-1 and TRBJ2-6; D call uncertain. Germline V gene sequence: CDR1 SQVTM, CDR2 ANQGSEA. The V end was cut by 7 bases, the J end by 0 bases, with 4 bases between. The CDR3 runs 12 residues. The DNA for the CDR3 is TGCAGCGCTCACTCTGGGGCCAACGTCCTGACTTTC. Translating it yields CSAHSGANVLTF. Full variable domain (outside the CDR3, taken from reference TRBV29-1 and TRBJ2-6): SAVISQKPSRDICQRGTSLTIQCQVDSQVTMMFWYRQQPGQSLTLIATANQGSEATYESGFVIDKFPISRPNLTFSTLTVSNMSPEDSSIYLCSAHSGANVLTFGAGSRLTVL.

The V call is TRBV21-1, the J call TRBJ1-5; the table's D gene call, TRBD1, was not cross checked with the DNA. TRBV21-1 is noted as a pseudogene. This CDR3 is 19 amino acids long. The DNA for the CDR3 is TGTGCCAGCAGCATAGAAAGACAGGGAAATGAATATAGCAATCAGCCCCAGCATTTT. It yields the protein CASSIERQGNEYSNQPQHF.

The chain employs TRBV24-1 and TRBJ2-3; D call uncertain. The CDR3 contains 14 residues. Germline values: CDR1 KGHDR, CDR2 SFDVKD. With 5 bases removed from V and 2 bases from J, the gap between germline ends came to 10 bases. The CDR3 nucleotides read TGTGCCACCAGTGGCACAGAAACCACAGATACGCAGTATTTT. Amino acids: CATSGTETTDTQYF.

This chain uses TRBV5-1 with TRBJ2-2; 12 nucleotides line up with TRBD1. The germline V gene encodes CDR1 SGHRS and CDR2 YFSETQ. With 4 bases clipped from V and 5 bases from J, the junction kept 3 bases outside the gene matches. The CDR3 has 15 amino acids. CDR3 in amino acids: CASSKGQGATGELFF. Here the CDR3 DNA reads TGCGCCAGCAGCAAGGGACAGGGGGCAACCGGGGAGCTGTTTTTT. Using reference TRBV5-1 and TRBJ2-2 for the parts outside the CDR3, the full variable domain is KAGVTQTPRYLIKTRGQQVTLSCSPISGHRSVSWYQQTPGQGLQFLFEYFSETQRNKGNFPGRFSGRQFSNSRSEMNVSTLELGDSALYLCASSKGQGATGELFFGEGSRLTVL.

The gene calls are TRBV5-1 and TRBJ1-3, with D possibly matching TRBD1 (6 bases). The V end lost 0 bases, the J end lost 4 bases, and 14 bases lay between the germline ends. Germline assignment: CDR1 SGHRS and CDR2 YFSETQ. The CDR3 is made up of 16 amino acids. The DNA for the CDR3 is TGCGCCAGCAGCTTGGACGGCGGGGGGCGAGGAAACACCATATATTTT. Its translation: CASSLDGGGRGNTIYF.

The chain uses TRBV5-8 and TRBJ1-2, with 8 bases aligning to TRBD1. Trimming at V came to 1 base and at J to 6 bases, leaving 11 bases not matched to a gene. This CDR3 has 16 residues. Germline CDR1 SGHTS, CDR2 YDEGEE. CDR3 sequence (DNA): TGTGCCAGCAGCTTGTACCAGGGACAGGACCTAAATGGCTACACCTTC. Translation gives CASSLYQGQDLNGYTF.

The chain couples TRBV5-1 to TRBJ1-3; the match to TRBD1 covers 8 bases. There are 17 residues in the CDR3. The trim removed 0 bases at V and 4 bases at J, leaving 9 bases unmatched. In germline, CDR1 is SGHRS, CDR2 YFSETQ. The CDR3 sequence is CASSLAGQGTGGNTIYF. The CDR3 nucleotides read TGCGCCAGCAGCTTGGCCGGACAGGGAACGGGAGGAAACACCATATATTTT.

The chain uses TRBV12-5 and TRBJ1-1; D is unclear. The V end lost 4 bases, the J end lost 7 bases, and 16 bases lay between the germline ends. The CDR3 covers 14 residues. The germline V gene encodes CDR1 LGHNT and CDR2 FRNRAP. CDR3 sequence: CASGYRETSDEAFF. In DNA, the CDR3 is TGTGCTAGTGGTTACCGAGAGACTTCCGATGAAGCTTTCTTT.

CDR3 bases: TGTGCCAGCAGATCCCCAGGGGCAGTTGCCTACGAGCAGTACTTC. Its translation: CASRSPGAVAYEQYF. The rearrangement joins TRBV27 to TRBJ2-7, with D possibly matching TRBD1 (6 bases). Germline lookup yields CDR1 MNHEY and CDR2 SMNVEV (reference sequence). V lost 6 bases and J lost 2, with 17 bases in between. This CDR3 comprises 15 residues.

The chain combines TRBV5-1 with TRBJ2-1; 11 bases match TRBD1. Per germline, CDR1 SGHRS and CDR2 YFSETQ. The CDR3 sequence is 14 residues long. J was trimmed by 7 bases and V by 4 bases; bases with no gene match: 4. CDR3 in amino acids: CASSMGQGVNEQFF. Written as DNA, the CDR3 is TGCGCCAGCAGCATGGGACAGGGGGTGAATGAGCAGTTCTTC. Complete variable domain (other parts from reference TRBV5-1 and TRBJ2-1): KAGVTQTPRYLIKTRGQQVTLSCSPISGHRSVSWYQQTPGQGLQFLFEYFSETQRNKGNFPGRFSGRQFSNSRSEMNVSTLELGDSALYLCASSMGQGVNEQFFGPGTRLTVL.

Only a few counts were recorded for this clone. This chain connects TRBV6-4 to TRBJ2-3, with unresolved D. This CDR3 is 13 amino acids long. Germline assignment: CDR1 MRHNA and CDR2 SNTAGT. The V and J ends lost 5 bases and 0 bases respectively, with 6 bases between them. The CDR3 here is CASSTTSTDTQYF. DNA of the CDR3: TGTGCCAGCAGTACGACTAGCACAGATACGCAGTATTTT.

The chain uses TRBV4-1 and TRBJ2-6, with a possible D match to TRBD1 (6 bases). Per the germline V gene, CDR1 is MGHRA and CDR2 is YSYEKL. This CDR3 contains 18 residues. Trimming removed 0 bases from V and 6 bases from J, with 18 bases in between. The CDR3 DNA is TGCGCCAGCAGCCAAGAGGATTGGGGGCCTAGTAAGGCCAACGTCCTGACTTTC. As protein: CASSQEDWGPSKANVLTF.

This clone has just one count. The CDR3 sequence: CASSPGDSPRYTEAFF. The CDR3, as DNA: TGTGCCAGCTCACCGGGGGACAGTCCACGATACACTGAAGCTTTCTTT. This chain connects TRBV18 to TRBJ1-1; 7 nucleotides align to TRBD1. Per the germline V gene, CDR1 is KGHSH and CDR2 is LQKENI. This CDR3 contains 16 residues. V lost 3 bases to trimming and J lost 3 bases; unmatched junction nucleotides: 10.

The CDR3 here is CASSLASGGAYEQYF. CDR3 nucleotides: TGCGCCAGCAGCTTGGCTAGCGGGGGGGCCTACGAGCAGTACTTC. The gene calls are TRBV5-1 and TRBJ2-7; 12 bases fit TRBD2. The V gene end was trimmed by 0 bases and the J gene end by 2 bases; junction bases not matched to a gene: 0. The length of the CDR3 is 15 residues. The germline V gene has CDR1 SGHRS and CDR2 YFSETQ.

V usage is TRBV15 and J usage is TRBJ1-2, with 7 nucleotides matching TRBD1. The germline gives CDR1 LNHNV, CDR2 YYDKDF (reference sequence). V lost 1 base and J lost 4; bases outside the gene matches: 0. This CDR3 is built from 13 residues. CDR3 protein: CATSRGTGYGYTF. In nucleotides, the CDR3 is TGTGCCACCAGCAGAGGGACAGGCTATGGCTACACCTTC.